This is a list of T cell receptor beta chains from one sample in a study of identical twins. TCRdb called the 5' RACE reads again in MiXCR, with one record for every CDR3 protein. Among around 490,000 distinct CDR3 sequences, 13% to 15% were seen once, and the ten largest hold around 0.98%. The same data also went into a second study, on yellow fever vaccine responses in identical twins.

Sequencing was performed on CD4+ T cells sorted from blood. The source is a woman younger than 30 in good health. The CDR3 runs from the conserved cysteine through the conserved F or W. Fields, in order: V gene, J gene, clone size, D gene, CDR3 DNA, CDR3 protein. The D gene is left open where the match is weak. Clone sizes are given selectively: once, few, many, or a class where the clone is expanded.

TRBV6-1	TRBJ1-2	NA	NA	TGTGCCAGCAGTCGCGGGACCTTGGACTATGGCTACACCTTC	CASSRGTLDYGYTF
TRBV9	TRBJ2-2	many	TRBD2	TGTGCCAGCAGCCTTCAGCGGGGTGGGAAAGGGGAGCTGTTTTTT	CASSLQRGGKGELFF
TRBV7-2	TRBJ2-5	NA	NA	TGTGCCAGCAGCTCCTCCGGGACCCAGGAAGTAGAGACCCAGTACTTC	CASSSSGTQEVETQYF
TRBV5-1	TRBJ2-5	NA	NA	TGCGCCAGCAGCGCCGCAGGATGGGAAAAAGAGACCCAGTACTTC	CASSAAGWEKETQYF
TRBV7-2	TRBJ2-7	NA	TRBD2	TGTGCCAGCAGCTTTAGCGGGAGGAGGGACGAGCAGTACTTC	CASSFSGRRDEQYF
TRBV5-1	TRBJ2-3	few	NA	TGCGCCAGCAGCTTCGGCCAGGGTCAAGATACGCAGTATTTT	CASSFGQGQDTQYF
TRBV12-3/TRBV12-4	TRBJ2-3	few	NA	TGTGCCAGCAGTTCACAACCAAGGACAGACACTAGCACAGATACGCAGTATTTT	CASSSQPRTDTSTDTQYF
TRBV12-3/TRBV12-4	TRBJ1-5	many	NA	TGTGCCAGCAGTTTGTGGGGTGGCAATCAGCCCCAGCATTTT	CASSLWGGNQPQHF
TRBV20-1	TRBJ1-2	NA	TRBD1	TGCAGTGCTACGGGACAGGGGCATGGCTACACCTTC	CSATGQGHGYTF
TRBV2	TRBJ1-2	NA	TRBD1	TGTGCCAGCAGTGGCGCCCCAGGGGGCTATGGCTACACCTTC	CASSGAPGGYGYTF
TRBV12-3/TRBV12-4	TRBJ1-2	few	NA	TGTGCCAGCAGTCTTGGCTCGTCTGCTAACTATGGCTACACCTTC	CASSLGSSANYGYTF
TRBV5-1	TRBJ2-1	few	NA	TGCGCCAGCAGCTATGACAAGAATAACAATGAGCAGTTCTTC	CASSYDKNNNEQFF
TRBV6-1	TRBJ2-5	NA	NA	TGTGCCAGCAGTCTTACCCCCGTAAGGGGGTGGGGAGAGACCCAGTACTTC	CASSLTPVRGWGETQYF
TRBV5-1	TRBJ2-7	NA	NA	TGCGCCAGCAGCCCCGCCCCTCAAGGCTCCTACGAGCAGTACTTC	CASSPAPQGSYEQYF
TRBV7-8	TRBJ2-6	few	NA	TGTGCCACCCGATACAAGGTTTTCTCTGGGGCCAACGTCCTGACTTTC	CATRYKVFSGANVLTF
TRBV7-9	TRBJ1-4	NA	NA	TGTGCCAGCAGCTTAGGGGCTTTACAGGGTGGTGAAAAACTGTTTTTT	CASSLGALQGGEKLFF
TRBV24-1	TRBJ2-7	once	NA	TGTGCCACCAGTGATTTGGCTAGCCCCAACGAGCAGTACTTC	CATSDLASPNEQYF
TRBV7-2	TRBJ2-1	NA	TRBD2	TGTGCCAGCAGCCCTGGCGGGGCGGGGGGCAATGAGCAGTTCTTC	CASSPGGAGGNEQFF
TRBV29-1	TRBJ2-7	many	NA	TGCAGCGTTGAAATGGGCTACGAGCAGTACTTC	CSVEMGYEQYF
TRBV7-2	TRBJ2-5	NA	TRBD2	TGTGCCAGCAGCTTAGCGGGACTAGCGGGAGTCAAGACCCAGTACTTC	CASSLAGLAGVKTQYF
TRBV7-9	TRBJ2-5	many	NA	TGTGCCAGCAGCCCCCTGACAGGTGTGGAGACCCAGTACTTC	CASSPLTGVETQYF
TRBV27	TRBJ2-7	few	TRBD1	TGTGCCAGCAGTGCCACGGACAGGGGAACCTACGAGCAGTACTTC	CASSATDRGTYEQYF
TRBV20-1	TRBJ2-5	NA	NA	TGCAGTGCTAGGCGGACAGCTCAAGAGACCCAGTACTTC	CSARRTAQETQYF
TRBV25-1	TRBJ2-2	few	NA	TGTGCCAGCAGTGACCAAAAGACAGGCTCGAACACCGGGGAGCTGTTTTTT	CASSDQKTGSNTGELFF
TRBV9	TRBJ2-1	few	NA	TGTGCCAGCAGCGAAACAGGGTGGTATAACGATGAGCAGTTCTTC	CASSETGWYNDEQFF
TRBV6-5	TRBJ2-7	NA	TRBD1	TGTGCCAGCAGTTCCGCCGATTTACAGGGGGACGAGCAGTACTTC	CASSSADLQGDEQYF
TRBV6-5	TRBJ2-1	NA	NA	TGTGCCAGCAGTTACAATTCCCGGCGGGAACCCAATGAGCAGTTCTTC	CASSYNSRREPNEQFF
TRBV7-2	TRBJ2-4	NA	NA	TGTGCCAGCAGCCTAGAAAACATTCAGTACTTC	CASSLENIQYF
TRBV30	TRBJ1-2	few	TRBD1	TGTGCCTGGAGTAGGACAGGGATGCACTATGGCTACACCTTC	CAWSRTGMHYGYTF
TRBV11-2	TRBJ2-7	few	NA	TGTGCCAGCAGCGAGCAGGGGGGCGAGCAGTACTTC	CASSEQGGEQYF
TRBV20-1	TRBJ2-1	few	NA	TGCAGTGCTAGAGATAGGCCGCCGGACTGGGGAAATGAGCAGTTCTTC	CSARDRPPDWGNEQFF
TRBV25-1	TRBJ2-7	few	TRBD1	TGTGCCAGCAGTGATGGGACAGGGGGCGGATACGAGCAGTACTTC	CASSDGTGGGYEQYF
TRBV9	TRBJ1-6	NA	NA	TGTGCCAGCAGCGTAGCCGCAGGGAACAAAAATTCACCCCTCCACTTT	CASSVAAGNKNSPLHF
TRBV6-2/TRBV6-3	TRBJ2-6	few	NA	TGTGCCAGCAGTTACTTAGGGCAGGCCTCTGGGGCCAACGTCCTGACTTTC	CASSYLGQASGANVLTF
TRBV12-3/TRBV12-4	TRBJ2-1	NA	NA	TGTGCCAGCAGTTCAGCATATCGACGGGCGAGCTCCTACAATGAGCAGTTCTTC	CASSSAYRRASSYNEQFF
TRBV6-2/TRBV6-3	TRBJ2-1	NA	TRBD1	TGTGCCAGCAGCAAGACAGGGGGACAGTCCTACAATGAGCAGTTCTTC	CASSKTGGQSYNEQFF